These 7 T cell receptor beta chains originate from one sample sequenced in a study of cytomegalovirus exposure and HLA in healthy donors. The primer mix had 60 Vbeta and 13 Jbeta primers. The repertoire was sequenced with immunoSEQ multiplex PCR; TCRdb's copy has only in-frame clones and lacks some. The data hold 150,000 to 200,000 clones, with around 80% observed a single time. Sample: PBMCs. The receptors were sampled from a woman between 45 and 65 years old in good health and CMV-seronegative.

This clone is a singleton in its sample. The J gene is TRBJ1-3, the V gene TRBV19; perhaps TRBD1 as D (6 bases). CDR1 and CDR2 from the germline V gene are LNHDA and SQIVND (reference sequence). The V end was cut by 8 bases, the J end by 0 bases, with 14 bases between. The CDR3 sequence is 15 residues long. The DNA of the CDR3 is TGTGCCAGTCGACCGGGACACCTCTCTGGAAACACCATATATTTT. As protein: CASRPGHLSGNTIYF.

The chain couples TRBV2 to TRBJ2-1, with 12 bases matching TRBD2. The CDR3 length is 14 residues. CDR1 is SNHLY and CDR2 is FYNNEI in the germline V gene. V was clipped by 9 bases and J by 4 bases; unmatched bases: 4. DNA of the CDR3: TGTGCCAGTGCCGGGACTAGCGGGTACAATGAGCAGTTCTTC. This codes for CASAGTSGYNEQFF.

In this sample, this clone turned up once. V usage is TRBV18 and J usage is TRBJ1-1; D is unresolved. Germline V gene lookup returns CDR1 KGHSH and CDR2 LQKENI. Between the trimmed V and J ends, which lost 0 bases and 2 bases, there was a span of 7 bases. The CDR3 runs to 14 residues. The CDR3 spells CASSPPLANTEAFF. In DNA form, the CDR3 reads TGTGCCAGCTCACCACCCCTGGCTAACACTGAAGCTTTCTTT. The full variable domain, its missing parts supplied by reference TRBV18 and TRBJ1-1, is NAGVMQNPRHLVRRRGQEARLRCSPMKGHSHVYWYRQLPEEGLKFMVYLQKENIIDESGMPKERFSAEFPKEGPSILRIQQVVRGDSAAYFCASSPPLANTEAFFGQGTRLTVV.

CDR3 residues: CASSGGLTGNTEAFF. The CDR3, as DNA: TGTGCCAGTTCCGGCGGGCTCACCGGGAACACTGAAGCTTTCTTT. This rearrangement joins TRBV19 to TRBJ1-1; D unresolved. This CDR3 is 15 amino acids long. Germline V gene lookup returns CDR1 LNHDA and CDR2 SQIVND (reference sequence). Trimming took 8 bases from V and 1 from J, leaving 17 bases between them.

In this sample, this clone turned up a few times. V is TRBV19 and J is TRBJ2-4; tentatively, D is TRBD2 (5 bases). With 3 bases removed from V and 3 bases from J, the gap between germline ends came to 15 bases. The CDR3 totals 16 residues. Germline CDR1 and CDR2: LNHDA and SQIVND (reference sequence). The CDR3 loop is CASSIPAPGSKNIQYF. The CDR3 region has the DNA TGTGCCAGTAGTATCCCCGCCCCGGGGAGCAAAAACATTCAGTACTTC.

V and J are TRBV11-1 and TRBJ2-3, with 9 bases aligning to TRBD2. The CDR3 has 16 amino acids. The J segment lost 4 bases and the V segment lost 3 bases, leaving 8 bases of the junction unmatched. Germline V gives CDR1 SGHAT, CDR2 FQDESV (reference sequence). CDR3 in DNA: TGTGCCAGCAGCTTTTTCGGGACTAGCTCTGCAGATACGCAGTATTTT. Protein: CASSFFGTSSADTQYF.

A few counts support this clone. The chain carries TRBV7-9 and TRBJ2-3; 12 nucleotides agree with TRBD2. The CDR3 covers 16 residues. V shed 5 bases and J 6 bases; nucleotides not matched to a gene: 9. CDR1 is SEHNR and CDR2 is FQNEAQ in the germline V gene (reference sequence). CDR3 sequence reads: CASSPSLAGGPDTQYF. The CDR3 nucleotides are TGTGCCAGCAGCCCCAGTCTAGCGGGGGGGCCGGATACGCAGTATTTT.